The 5 T cell receptor beta chains given below trace back to one sample, sequenced in a study of blood T cell repertoires in COVID-19. Sequencing used immunoSEQ multiplex PCR; TCRdb keeps in-frame clones, though not all of them. The sample yields about 120,000 clones, 80% to 90% seen once. What was sequenced was peripheral blood. The receptors derive from a human donor in a cohort sampled during active COVID-19.

The V call is TRBV28, the J call TRBJ1-5; D is possibly TRBD1 (6 bases). CDR3 length equals 15 residues. V was cut by 4 bases and J by 3 bases, with 13 bases left in between. Germline V lookup: CDR1 MDHEN, CDR2 SYDVKM. The CDR3 here is CASSYGGGPNQPQHF. DNA for the CDR3: TGTGCCAGCAGTTACGGGGGGGGGCCCAATCAGCCCCAGCATTTT.

This clone occurred a few times. V usage is TRBV2 and J usage is TRBJ2-2, with D tentatively TRBD2 (6 bases). This CDR3 has 14 amino acids. CDR1 is SNHLY and CDR2 is FYNNEI in the germline V gene. The V and J ends lost 6 bases and 0 bases respectively, with 8 bases between them. The CDR3 loop reads CASRAGPNTGELFF. CDR3 DNA: TGTGCCAGCAGGGCGGGACCGAACACCGGGGAGCTGTTTTTT.

The chain links TRBV20-1 to TRBJ1-2; D uncertain. Per germline, CDR1 DFQATT and CDR2 SNEGSKA (reference sequence). CDR3 size: 10 residues. V was shortened by 3 bases and J by 12 bases, with 11 bases between the two germline ends. The DNA of the CDR3 is TGCAGTGCTAGTCTTGGGCGGGACACCTTC. Amino acids: CSASLGRDTF.

The J gene is TRBJ1-1, the V gene TRBV29-1; TRBD1 matches at 7 bases. V was clipped by 4 bases and J by 2 bases; unmatched bases: 4. This CDR3 contains 13 residues. CDR1 and CDR2 from the germline V gene are SQVTM and ANQGSEA. This CDR3 reads CSVATGVNTEAFF. DNA for the CDR3: TGCAGCGTTGCAACAGGGGTTAACACTGAAGCTTTCTTT. Complete variable domain (other parts from reference TRBV29-1 and TRBJ1-1): SAVISQKPSRDICQRGTSLTIQCQVDSQVTMMFWYRQQPGQSLTLIATANQGSEATYESGFVIDKFPISRPNLTFSTLTVSNMSPEDSSIYLCSVATGVNTEAFFGQGTRLTVV.

The rearrangement links TRBV7-2 to TRBJ2-7, with a possible D match to TRBD1 (5 bases). Deletions cut 0 bases from V and 3 bases from J, with 9 bases between. The CDR3 covers 14 residues. From germline, CDR1 is SGHTA and CDR2 FQGNSA. CDR3 sequence reads: CASSLAQGYYEQYF. The DNA for the CDR3 is TGTGCCAGCAGCTTAGCCCAGGGTTACTACGAGCAGTACTTC.